These T cell receptor beta chains were read from a single sample in a study of control samples from healthy donors and cancer patients. Only in-frame clones appear in the TCRdb table, and some are missing; sequencing was by immunoSEQ multiplex PCR. The profile shows around 63,000 clones, about 90% of them singletons. The sample was PBMCs. The receptors were sampled from a woman in her forties or fifties with head and neck cancer. Both conserved end residues are part of each CDR3.

J,V,CDR3
TRBJ2-3,TRBV9,CASSSRTGKSDTQYF
TRBJ2-1,TRBV3-1/TRBV3-2,CASSQEDLYSPNEQFF
TRBJ2-7,TRBV6-2/TRBV6-3,CASSRTGGSYEQYF
TRBJ1-4,TRBV15,CATSRGGQGDEKLFF
TRBJ2-7,TRBV9,CASSAAGGSYEQYF
TRBJ1-6,TRBV12-5,CASVLSPLHF
TRBJ2-5,TRBV7-9,CASSLAGGLETQYF
TRBJ2-1,TRBV9,CASSVGNLDNEQFF
TRBJ1-1,TRBV5-6,CASSRVGDTEAFF
TRBJ1-3,TRBV3-1/TRBV3-2,CASRWTVGNTIYF
TRBJ1-1,TRBV5-1,CASSLGIRQGGKTEAFF
TRBJ2-7,TRBV7-9,CASSQSGGVYEQYF
TRBJ1-2,TRBV5-1,CASNLATGTDGYTF
TRBJ2-2,TRBV5-1,CASSLARGGARDPGELFF
TRBJ2-3,TRBV6-1,CASSEVAGSTDTQYF
TRBJ2-7,TRBV30,CAWSYGSSTGTRNF
TRBJ1-1,TRBV5-1,CASSRTAGIIEAFF
TRBJ2-7,TRBV7-9,CASSFGEQYF
TRBJ2-1,TRBV2,CASSYNSNEQFF
TRBJ1-2,TRBV7-9,CASSSDDKNYGYTF
TRBJ1-2,TRBV6-2/TRBV6-3,CASSRTGLGF
TRBJ1-5,TRBV10-3,CAISEDENQPQHF
TRBJ2-3,TRBV5-6,CASSPRGGRADTQYF
TRBJ1-6,TRBV29-1,CSVAPAHGDREADSPLHF
TRBJ2-3,TRBV2,CATRLGGGRDTQYF
TRBJ2-3,TRBV28,CASSSKSSTDTQYF
TRBJ1-6,TRBV12-5,CAGQRGSPLHF
TRBJ2-4,TRBV2,CASSEDRFLAKNIQYF
TRBJ2-3,TRBV3-1/TRBV3-2,CASSQAGTARTDTQYF
TRBJ2-5,TRBV2,CASSPRVGTQETQYF
TRBJ2-3,TRBV29-1,CSAQQSTDTQYF
TRBJ2-2,TRBV7-2,CASSFGRGVTGELFF
TRBJ1-2,TRBV7-2,CASSLQGQHYGYTF
TRBJ2-4,TRBV5-1,CASSLDGAKNIQYF
TRBJ1-2,TRBV28,CASSFNGGNYGYTF
TRBJ1-1,TRBV6-7,CTCAKEALTEAFF
TRBJ1-4,TRBV5-6,CASSVRLGLNEKLFF
TRBJ1-1,TRBV7-2,CASSLVEGAHTEAFF
TRBJ1-5,TRBV25-1,CASSVGNNQPQHF
TRBJ2-7,TRBV20-1,CSASRRTNSYEQYF
TRBJ1-2,TRBV6-5,CASTGQTGANYGYTF
TRBJ1-1,TRBV28,CASSFTTGVYKVEAFF
TRBJ1-5,TRBV20-1,CSASQGDYQPQHF
TRBJ2-7,TRBV5-6,CASSLVGASSSYEQYF
TRBJ2-5,TRBV7-9,CASSLGTGTGAPQYF
TRBJ2-4,TRBV3-1/TRBV3-2,CASSRTEGGKNIQYF
TRBJ2-7,TRBV5-1,CASRRQPSYEQYF
TRBJ2-7,TRBV6-5,CASSYSTGAEQYF
TRBJ2-3,TRBV6-2/TRBV6-3,CASSFSPGLVRITDTQYF
TRBJ2-5,TRBV28,CAIGGFQETQYF
TRBJ1-4,TRBV28,CASSENEKLFF
TRBJ1-1,TRBV11-3,CASSLTGNTEAFF
TRBJ2-1,TRBV27,CASSRGAPNEQFF
TRBJ2-5,TRBV3-1/TRBV3-2,CASSPGLAGGLQETQYF
TRBJ2-3,TRBV15,CATSRGRTGAESTQYF